This entry concerns a single TCR beta chain. Its antigen is not identified. Clones were sequenced by immunoSEQ multiplex PCR, and TCRdb holds only the in-frame ones, with some missing. The sample holds about 140,000 clones, 80% to 95% seen once. This specimen belongs to a study of T cell responses to AZD1222 COVID-19 vaccine. Points from the study as a whole: Donors, mostly white British, included more females; clonal diversity was possibly underestimated.

With 7 bases removed from V and 6 bases from J, the gap between germline ends came to 18 bases. CDR1 is KGHDR, CDR2 SFDVKD, per germline. The length of the CDR3 is 15 residues. The sample consisted of peripheral blood, taken 28 days after the second AZD1222 dose. This sequence was found in an adult who received the AZD1222 COVID-19 vaccine. This chain links TRBV24-1 with TRBJ2-1; possible D gene TRBD1, 6 bases. The DNA of the CDR3 is TGTGCCACCAGGGCCCCGGGACAATCTCGCAATGAGCAGTTCTTC. This sequence encodes CATRAPGQSRNEQFF.